This T cell receptor (beta chain) was obtained from a study of regulatory T cells in long-lasting Graves disease. Study-level points and caveats: Whereas new patients shared 966 public clonotypes, persistent patients shared more, at approximately 2,700. There was favoring of TRBV28, TRBJ1-2 and TRBJ2-5 in persistent disease.

The CDR3 contains 17 residues. Germline lookup yields CDR1 MDHEN and CDR2 SYDVKM. V was clipped by 6 bases and J by 0 bases, with 17 bases between them. Arm-PCR of CDR3 regions and iRepertoire HTBI primers were the basis on which TCR beta libraries were built. Original methodology: Across all samples, more than 60 TRBV segments and 15 or so TRBJ segments were identified. TCRdb redid the calling of the multiplex PCR reads with MiXCR, one entry per CDR3 protein. For this entry, the V and J calls and clone size follow TCRdb and not the study's own pipeline. The table has some 330,000 distinct CDR3 sequences, roughly 24% seen once. This clonotype has at least ten counts. Antigen specificity is unknown. Time point reported: persistent/refractory GD, antithyroid drugs over 5 years with positive TRAb. Construction of the TCR library relied on RNA isolated from PBMCs. Graves' disease diagnoses used American Thyroid Association guidelines.

Here the sequenced sample was peripheral blood mononuclear cells (PBMCs), taken when the disease was refractory, from a patient treated with antithyroid drugs. The clonotype was recovered from a woman in her forties with Graves disease. V is TRBV28 and J is TRBJ1-4; D is unclear. The CDR3 DNA reads TGTGCCAGCAGACAAGGTCCCGTGTATTCAACTAATGAAAAACTGTTTTTT. Its translation is CASRQGPVYSTNEKLFF.